This TCR beta chain derives from a study of T cell responses to AZD1222 COVID-19 vaccine. General observations from the study: Once two AZD1222 doses were given, Spike-specific TCR breadth and depth went up. Among vaccine-associated CD4 TCRs, coverage spanned spike, with dominance at 160-218 and 743-854.

Remarks on this clone: Its cognate antigen is unknown.

J was trimmed by 6 bases and V by 4 bases; bases with no gene match: 9. CDR1 and CDR2 (germline): MGHRA, YSYEKL. This CDR3 comprises 16 residues. Generated by immunoSEQ multiplex PCR, the TCRdb table keeps only in-frame clones and is missing some. The table has roughly 150,000 clones, around nine tenths seen once; the top ten hold 5%. This receptor was identified in an adult in good health. The rearrangement uses TRBV4-1 and TRBJ2-1; 10 bases fit TRBD2. Material: peripheral blood, obtained on day 0 of AZD1222 vaccination. Written as DNA, the CDR3 is TGCGCCAGCAGCCCCCGAGCGGGAGGGGGTATCAATGAGCAGTTCTTC. Amino acids: CASSPRAGGGINEQFF.